This T cell receptor (beta chain) is from a study of blood T cell repertoires in COVID-19 (dated by TCRdb to 2020 to 2022). About the full investigation: The collaborator samples originated in the United States, Italy and Spain and spanned the acute and convalescent phases of COVID-19. The prospective study material was composed of cDNA or gDNA derived from T cells, B-cell-depleted T cells, or PBMCs. Deeply sampled blood TCRbeta repertoires from subjects exposed to, actively infected with, or recovered from COVID-19 were included in the dataset. A freely available public database, intended as a resource for researchers studying the immune response to SARS-CoV-2, is where the repertoires were released. Samples came from the ongoing ImmuneRACE study (first 160 participants) plus 1,254 subjects from 6 global collaborators. The sample metadata nearly always contained a de-identified subject ID, COVID-19 status, age in years and sex. HLA class I and class II types, where available, came from metadata supplied by the sample provider rather than from assay-based typing.

With regard to this clone: There is no known antigen for this receptor. Base qualities are not provided; no much larger clone lies one nucleotide away.

The cysteine opens and the phenylalanine closes a CDR3 of 13 amino acids. Only CDR3 DNA remains: 39 bases, in frame from the first base. V lost 6 bases and J lost 7 bases, and the count of bases not matched to a germline gene is 8. According to the germline V gene (reference sequence), CDR1 reads LNHDA and CDR2 reads SQIVND. Overall study results and their limits: Clinical and demographic metadata were provided uncurated, with the amount varying by source and participant.

Participants in the prospective study were enrolled through a virtual design, were aged roughly 18 to 90 years, and lived in about 25 United States geographic areas. In the prospective study, participants were assigned to cohorts based on the clinical history participants reported in a screening survey and a study questionnaire. ImmuneRACE Cohort 3 recovered participants were defined by two consecutive negative NP/OP PCR tests, healthcare professional clearance, or symptom resolution. Mobile phlebotomists in the prospective study collected whole blood, serum and a nasopharyngeal or oropharyngeal swab from every participant. Participants in the prospective study had the option to provide additional blood draws and questionnaires over a roughly 2-month period. Before DNA extraction, blood samples from the prospective study were shipped at room temperature or frozen. The immunoSEQ Assay, a bias-controlled multiplex PCR, was used to amplify TCRbeta CDR3 regions from genomic DNA. Regarding the original processing steps: Within the assay, amplification of reference gene primers was used to estimate how many nucleated cells each sample contained. To quantify the absolute abundance of each unique TCRbeta CDR3 rearrangement, sequence reads were collapsed and filtered. Productive Simpson clonality was computed per sample as the square root of Simpson's diversity index over productive rearrangements. This immuneACCESS table, as held by TCRdb, lists in-frame sequences with V and J called but not all clones. Of the missing ones, under half trace to an unresolved V gene in checked studies; the others have no known cause. V and J calls and clone size are as listed in that table; D and trimming were resolved from the DNA. For this sample there are hundreds of thousands of clones; around 87% appear just once. Roughly 1.1% of the sample belongs to the ten largest clones.

The source material was PBMCs or T cells enriched from blood (not recorded which). This receptor was identified in a man aged 30 to 45 who had recovered from COVID-19. The chain joins TRBV19 to TRBJ2-7, and 8 junctional nucleotides match TRBD1. In nucleotide form, the sequence is TGTGCCAGTAGGAGACAGGGGTCGAGGGAGCAGTACTTC. Its product reads: CASRRQGSREQYF.